The clone carrying this T cell receptor beta chain was detected ten times or more. Its antigen is as yet unknown. This sample is drawn from a study of T cells in Graves' hyperthyroidism and ophthalmopathy. Whole-study context: Peripheral blood was collected at initial diagnosis, before any treatment. Study-wide points: Expanded thyroid clonotypes (above 0.001) were mostly also found in blood.

At least 3 on the Clinical Activity Score was recorded for ophthalmopathy patients, who also had NOSPECS grade at least 4 and duration under 3 months. The PBMCs studied were ones that came from about 10 ml fresh peripheral blood. Researchers amplified the TCR beta CDR3 regions from RNA transcripts. HTBI primers were employed in a first-round RT-PCR of the TCR CDR3. TCRdb analysed the multiplex PCR reads with MiXCR anew, one entry per CDR3 protein. This table holds 550,000 to 700,000 distinct CDR3 sequences, roughly 14% found once. The germline gives CDR1 DFQATT, CDR2 SNEGSKA (reference sequence). The CDR3 is 14 residues long. V gave up 6 bases and J gave up 4 bases; unmatched junction bases: 7.

The material sequenced was blood. The clonotype comes from a woman in her forties with Graves' ophthalmopathy. The chain carries TRBV20-1 and TRBJ2-5; TRBD2 aligns across 11 bases. The CDR3 DNA follows: TGCAGTGCAGGACTAGCGGGTTCGGGAGAGACCCAGTACTTC. As protein: CSAGLAGSGETQYF.